A selection of T cell receptor beta chains follows, all from one sample in a study of blood T cell repertoires in COVID-19. Profiled with immunoSEQ multiplex PCR; TCRdb holds only in-frame clones, not every one. This repertoire shows some 400,000 clones, about 89% found once; its top ten account for 0.7% to 0.95%. Sequenced material: PBMCs or T cells enriched from blood (not recorded which). These receptors were taken from a woman in her 40s who had been exposed to COVID-19. Both conserved end residues are part of each CDR3.

CDR3	J	V	length
CASSSAGGPVEQFF	TRBJ2-1	TRBV5-1	14
CASSIVTGRLMNTEAFF	TRBJ1-1	TRBV19	17
CASSYSGAAHYGYTF	TRBJ1-2	TRBV6-5	15
CASSFSREDYGYTF	TRBJ1-2	TRBV7-9	14
CASSLTGGADYGYTF	TRBJ1-2	TRBV6-4	15
CASRRGIQETQYF	TRBJ2-5	TRBV11-3	13
CASSQAGGRGNTYEQYF	TRBJ2-7	TRBV4-1	17
CAWSEGQVIISGNTIYF	TRBJ1-3	TRBV30	17
CASLDRGRHNQPQHF	TRBJ1-5	TRBV6-5	15
CASSRGGGYTGELFF	TRBJ2-2	TRBV19	15
CATSDSSEISPLHF	TRBJ1-6	TRBV24-1	14
CASNDWGGETQYF	TRBJ2-5	TRBV6-5	13
CASSGAVTGGSSYNEQFF	TRBJ2-1	TRBV19	18
CASSVGARQGFNSPLHF	TRBJ1-6	TRBV5-5	17
CSVRLDRGYGYTF	TRBJ1-2	TRBV29-1	13
CASSLGTGAVANEKLFF	TRBJ1-4	TRBV11-3	17
CASSLTPDRLADTQYF	TRBJ2-3	TRBV7-6	16
CASSPDRELAEAFF	TRBJ1-1	TRBV7-2	14
CASSYSRDTQYF	TRBJ2-3	TRBV6-2/TRBV6-3	12
CASSLAGGANTNYGYTF	TRBJ1-2	TRBV5-5	17
CASSPRTGPYNSPLHF	TRBJ1-6	TRBV13	16
CAWSSIGQAHTGELFF	TRBJ2-2	TRBV30	16
CASSRSRGSNQPQHF	TRBJ1-5	TRBV7-8	15
CAWLGQSTNYGYTF	TRBJ1-2	TRBV30	14
CATSTGAGNSPLHF	TRBJ1-6	TRBV10-3	14
CASSPRTGYGYTF	TRBJ1-2	TRBV6-5	13
CASSERVAGEQFF	TRBJ2-1	TRBV2	13
CASSSPVAGAYVPHGYTF	TRBJ1-2	TRBV4-1	18
CASSLPQPKGAGETQYF	TRBJ2-5	TRBV5-1	17
CASSYWGQGYEQYF	TRBJ2-7	TRBV6-6	14
CASSLNPDYSGNTIYF	TRBJ1-3	TRBV3-1/TRBV3-2	16
CASSVEVAGGYEQYF	TRBJ2-7	TRBV9	15
CASSYSSLAGYTGELFF	TRBJ2-2	TRBV6-2/TRBV6-3	17
CSAPSGLEQYF	TRBJ2-7	TRBV20-1	11
CASSIRPRTRAETQYF	TRBJ2-5	TRBV19	16
CASSHGTGGKLFF	TRBJ1-4	TRBV6-6	13
CASSPKFGAGGPSYNEQFF	TRBJ2-1	TRBV7-2	19
CASSHGQSYEQYF	TRBJ2-7	TRBV18	13
CASSEARYGYTF	TRBJ1-2	TRBV5-1	12
CASSPGEEREYSYEQYF	TRBJ2-7	TRBV11-2	17
CASSVIKGGRETQYF	TRBJ2-5	TRBV2	15
CASSPADRERGYTF	TRBJ1-2	TRBV5-8	14
CASSQVPGTAYEQYF	TRBJ2-7	TRBV3-1/TRBV3-2	15
CASSLTRETQYF	TRBJ2-5	TRBV12-3/TRBV12-4	12
CSASKKYGQGVSYTF	TRBJ1-2	TRBV20-1	15
CASGAGGRQETQYF	TRBJ2-5	TRBV9	14
CASSATGNYGYTF	TRBJ1-2	TRBV6-4	13
CVRRGEGSGIYGRLASYGYTF	TRBJ1-2	TRBV7-5	21
CASSLANSVNEKLFF	TRBJ1-4	TRBV7-9	15
CASSHGRGGYQETQYF	TRBJ2-5	TRBV4-1	16
CASSFSPGGAGELFF	TRBJ2-2	TRBV7-6	15
CASTSTGGRNLPQHF	TRBJ1-5	TRBV19	15